Each of the 21 T cell receptor beta chains below was sequenced from the same sample in a study of neoadjuvant nivolumab and ipilimumab in lung cancer. Data came from immunoSEQ multiplex PCR; TCRdb stores just in-frame clones and leaves some out. Seen here are roughly 28,000 clones, 76% observed once, and the top ten hold 15% to 20%. Sequencing was performed on tumor tissue, taken after neoadjuvant nivolumab, alone or with ipilimumab, at or shortly before surgery. The receptors stem from an adult with non-small cell lung cancer.

This clone was observed a few times. The chain employs TRBV6-5 and TRBJ1-2; maybe TRBD1 (5 bases). CDR3 length: 14 residues. The germline CDR1 and CDR2 sequences are MNHEY and SVGAGI. Trimming stripped 0 bases from V and 8 bases from J, with 13 bases between. The CDR3 DNA reads TGTGCCAGCAGTTACTCAGTAGGGGTGGGCGGCTACACCTTC. Residues: CASSYSVGVGGYTF.

This clone was detected only a few times. CDR3 coding DNA: TGTGCCAGCAGTTACAGGTACAATGAGCAGTTCTTC. This gives the protein CASSYRYNEQFF. This chain links TRBV6-6 with TRBJ2-1, with D unresolved. CDR3 size: 12 residues. V was pared by 2 bases and J by 4 bases, with 3 bases between. Germline V gives CDR1 MNHNY, CDR2 SVGAGI (reference sequence).

This clone has just a few counts. The genes are TRBV5-1 and TRBJ2-3; 7 bases match TRBD2. Germline V gene lookup returns CDR1 SGHRS and CDR2 YFSETQ. The CDR3 is made up of 17 amino acids. Losses at the gene ends were 0 bases for V and 1 base for J; bases not matched to a gene: 8. The CDR3 DNA reads TGCGCCAGCAGCTTGGGTTCAAGCGGGGCCCGCACAGATACGCAGTATTTT. Amino acid sequence: CASSLGSSGARTDTQYF.

This clone appeared once. The chain recombines TRBV29-1 with TRBJ2-6, with 8 nucleotides matching TRBD1. J was trimmed by 4 bases and V by 6 bases; bases with no gene match: 11. The CDR3 is made up of 16 amino acids. Germline-derived CDR1 and CDR2 are SQVTM and ANQGSEA. The CDR3 nucleotides read TGCAGCGTGGGAGACAGGGGTGCGACCGGGGCCAACGTCCTGACTTTC. Its protein product is CSVGDRGATGANVLTF.

In this sample, this clone turned up a few times. The chain carries TRBV27 and TRBJ1-5; D remains unclear. Trimming stripped 6 bases from V and 6 bases from J, with 12 bases between. Per germline, CDR1 MNHEY and CDR2 SMNVEV (reference sequence). This CDR3 is 13 amino acids long. The CDR3 sequence is CASRGRLGQPQHF. DNA of the CDR3: TGTGCCAGCAGGGGTAGGTTAGGTCAGCCCCAGCATTTT.

This chain links TRBV5-1 with TRBJ2-7; 8 bases are a match to TRBD2. CDR1 and CDR2 (germline): SGHRS, YFSETQ. V was pared by 1 base and J by 4 bases, with 1 base of the junction left unmatched. The CDR3 extends over 13 amino acids. The CDR3, as DNA: TGCGCCAGCAGCTTGCAGCGGGGGTACGAGCAGTACTTC. Translation gives CASSLQRGYEQYF.

DNA for the CDR3: TGTGCCAGCGGACGAGGGGGGCGTCAGCCCCAGCATTTT. Protein product: CASGRGGRQPQHF. The chain carries TRBV28 and TRBJ1-5; a weak D match, TRBD1 (6 bases). Trimming removed 8 bases from V and 6 bases from J, with 14 bases in between. In germline, CDR1 is MDHEN, CDR2 SYDVKM. The CDR3 has 13 residues.

The V gene is TRBV5-4, the J gene TRBJ1-6, with TRBD1 identical over 7 bases. This CDR3 comprises 14 residues. Germline lookup yields CDR1 SGHNT and CDR2 YYREEE (reference sequence). J lost 3 bases, V lost 4 bases, and 1 base had no gene match. The CDR3 spells CASSRDSYNSPLHF. In DNA, the CDR3 is TGTGCCAGCAGCCGGGACAGCTATAATTCACCCCTCCACTTT.

The chain couples TRBV30 to TRBJ1-4, with 7 bases lining up with TRBD1. Germline assignment: CDR1 GTSNPN and CDR2 SVGIG (reference sequence). The V gene end was trimmed by 3 bases and the J gene end by 5 bases; junction bases not matched to a gene: 6. The CDR3 runs to 14 residues. The DNA of the CDR3 is TGTGCCTGGAGCGGGACAGAGATCAATGAAAAACTGTTTTTT. Its protein is CAWSGTEINEKLFF.

This clone appeared a few times. V usage is TRBV5-1 and J usage is TRBJ1-6; the D gene is possibly TRBD1 (6 bases). Trimming pared 5 bases from V and 4 bases from J, leaving 10 bases between. The germline CDR1 and CDR2 sequences are SGHRS and YFSETQ. This CDR3 spans 14 amino acids. The DNA for the CDR3 is TGCGCCAGCAGGGGGGACACGTATAATTCACCCCTCCACTTT. Protein: CASRGDTYNSPLHF.

The chain carries TRBV7-2 and TRBJ2-2; D may be TRBD2 (7 bases). V gave up 0 bases and J gave up 2 bases, with 10 bases separating them. Germline assignment: CDR1 SGHTA and CDR2 FQGNSA. This CDR3 comprises 16 residues. The CDR3 DNA follows: TGTGCCAGCAGCTTAGCAGGGGGGGCCAACACCGGGGAGCTGTTTTTT. This translates into CASSLAGGANTGELFF.

This clone was detected once. This chain joins TRBV5-6 and TRBJ1-2; D is possibly TRBD1 (6 bases). With 0 bases removed from V and 8 bases from J, the gap between germline ends came to 11 bases. The germline gives CDR1 SGHDT, CDR2 YYEEEE. The CDR3 covers 13 residues. Here the CDR3 DNA reads TGTGCCAGCAGCTTGGGGGGGCCAAGAGGCTACACCTTC. Its translation is CASSLGGPRGYTF.

The V gene is TRBV11-2, the J gene TRBJ2-1; 9 bases map to TRBD2. With 5 bases clipped from V and 4 bases from J, the junction kept 6 bases outside the gene matches. Germline V gene data show CDR1 as SGHAT and CDR2 as FQNNGV. This CDR3 region has 15 residues. The CDR3 region is CASSPRTSAYNEQFF. The CDR3 nucleotides are TGTGCCAGCAGCCCCCGGACTAGCGCGTACAATGAGCAGTTCTTC.

The rearrangement uses TRBV19 and TRBJ2-5, with D unclear. The CDR3 loop spans 13 amino acids. Trimming stripped 1 base from V and 8 bases from J, with 11 bases between. Per germline, CDR1 LNHDA and CDR2 SQIVND (reference sequence). For the CDR3, the DNA is TGTGCCAGTAGTATAGGGGATGGGGTAACCCAGTACTTC. As protein: CASSIGDGVTQYF.

The genes are TRBV18 and TRBJ2-4, with TRBD1 matching 9 bases. Germline-derived CDR1 and CDR2 are KGHSH and LQKENI. CDR3 length: 15 amino acids. The ends lost 6 bases at V and 5 bases at J; junction bases unmatched: 8. As DNA, the CDR3 is TGTGCCAGCTCTCCCGGGACAGGGACAGAAAACATTCAGTACTTC. Its translation is CASSPGTGTENIQYF.

This clone is a singleton in its sample. This chain connects TRBV13 to TRBJ1-6; 12 bases fit TRBD1. V was clipped by 6 bases and J by 10 bases; unmatched bases: 10. CDR1 is PRHDT and CDR2 is FYEKMQ in the germline V gene (reference sequence). The CDR3 has 16 amino acids. CDR3 coding DNA: TGTGCCAGCAGTTACACCGGGACAGGGGGCGGATCACCCCTCCACTTT. Its protein product is CASSYTGTGGGSPLHF.

A few counts support this clone. The gene calls are TRBV18 and TRBJ2-1; D is perhaps TRBD2 (5 bases). V was pared by 3 bases and J by 6 bases, with 9 bases between. CDR1 and CDR2 (germline): KGHSH, LQKENI. The length of the CDR3 is 13 residues. The CDR3 sequence: CASSPGAVNEQFF. DNA of the CDR3: TGTGCCAGCTCACCGGGAGCAGTCAATGAGCAGTTCTTC.

The chain has TRBV27 and TRBJ2-5; TRBD2 is a possible D gene (5 bases). The CDR3 runs 13 residues. Per the germline V gene, CDR1 is MNHEY and CDR2 is SMNVEV (reference sequence). The germline V and J ends were trimmed by 2 bases and 5 bases, with 9 bases remaining between them. This CDR3 reads CASSLRGPETQYF. CDR3 nucleotide sequence: TGTGCCAGCAGTTTACGGGGTCCGGAGACCCAGTACTTC.

The rearrangement joins TRBV5-6 to TRBJ1-1; D may be TRBD1 (6 bases). This CDR3 region has 12 residues. V shed 4 bases and J shed 6 bases, with 10 bases lying between them. CDR1 and CDR2 from the germline V gene are SGHDT and YYEEEE. DNA of the CDR3: TGTGCCAGCAGCGTAGGGGGTGCTGAAGCTTTCTTT. As protein: CASSVGGAEAFF.

This chain links TRBV11-2 with TRBJ1-3; 7 nucleotides align to TRBD1. The CDR3 is 16 residues long. V lost 5 bases, J lost 1 base, and 8 bases stayed unmatched. The germline V gene encodes CDR1 SGHAT and CDR2 FQNNGV. The CDR3 coding sequence is TGTGCCAGCAGCCCAACCAGGACAGGATCTGGAAACACCATATATTTT. Translating gives CASSPTRTGSGNTIYF.

This chain uses TRBV18 with TRBJ2-5; D is possibly TRBD1 or TRBD2 (6 bases each). Trimming took off 3 bases at V and 0 bases at J, with 17 bases between the two ends. Germline assignment: CDR1 KGHSH and CDR2 LQKENI. The CDR3 consists of 17 residues. CDR3 loop: CASSPPTGAVYQETQYF. CDR3 in DNA: TGTGCCAGCTCACCCCCAACGGGGGCCGTGTACCAAGAGACCCAGTACTTC.